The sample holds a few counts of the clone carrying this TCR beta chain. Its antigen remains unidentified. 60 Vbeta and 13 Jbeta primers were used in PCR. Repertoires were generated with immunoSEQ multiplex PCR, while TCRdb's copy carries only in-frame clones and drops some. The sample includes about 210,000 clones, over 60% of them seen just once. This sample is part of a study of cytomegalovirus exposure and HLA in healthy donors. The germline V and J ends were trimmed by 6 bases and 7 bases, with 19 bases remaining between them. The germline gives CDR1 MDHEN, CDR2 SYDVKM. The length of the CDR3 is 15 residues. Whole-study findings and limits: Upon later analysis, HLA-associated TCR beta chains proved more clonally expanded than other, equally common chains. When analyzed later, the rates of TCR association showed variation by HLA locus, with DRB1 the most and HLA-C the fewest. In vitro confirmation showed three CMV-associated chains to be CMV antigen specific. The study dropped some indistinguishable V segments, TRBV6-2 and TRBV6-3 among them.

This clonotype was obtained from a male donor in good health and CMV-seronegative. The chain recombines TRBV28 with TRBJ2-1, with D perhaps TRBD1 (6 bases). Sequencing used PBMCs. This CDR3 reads CASSRIGTNSNEQFF. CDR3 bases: TGTGCCAGCAGCCGTATTGGGACAAATAGTAATGAGCAGTTCTTC.